Presented here are 10 T cell receptor beta chains from one specimen sequenced in a study of shared clonotypes between healthy human individuals. Sequencing was performed with immunoSEQ multiplex PCR; in TCRdb, only in-frame clones are kept and a portion is missing. This sample carries 1,100,000 or so clones, about 80% of them seen once, and the ten largest clones take under 0.6%. Sequenced material: memory CD4+ T cells from PBMCs. Subset of the sample: CD45RA-negative fraction. Every receptor here comes from a man younger than 35 in good health. Some clones in this sample may be carry-over from other donors' samples.

Concerning this clone: In the same sample, other DNA sequences code for this CDR3. J is TRBJ2-3 and V is TRBV5-6, with 9 bases aligning to TRBD1. The J segment lost 2 bases and the V segment lost 3 bases, leaving 1 base of the junction unmatched. From germline, CDR1 is SGHDT and CDR2 YYEEEE. There are 14 residues in the CDR3. Here the CDR3 reads CASSWDRATDTQYF. For the CDR3, the DNA is TGTGCCAGCAGCTGGGACAGGGCCACAGATACGCAGTATTTT.

Remarks on this clone: This sample also contains other DNA sequences that code for the same CDR3. The rearrangement links TRBV27 to TRBJ2-2; TRBD1 aligns across 8 bases. Germline values: CDR1 MNHEY, CDR2 SMNVEV (reference sequence). CDR3 size: 16 residues. J was trimmed by 5 bases and V by 4 bases; bases with no gene match: 9. The CDR3 sequence is CASSSPGQGATGELFF. The CDR3 DNA follows: TGTGCCAGCAGTTCACCGGGGCAGGGGGCGACCGGGGAGCTGTTTTTT.

This clone was seen a handful of times. This chain joins TRBV25-1 and TRBJ2-1; D tentatively reads TRBD1 or TRBD2 (6 bases each). CDR1 MGHDK and CDR2 SYGVNS come from the germline V gene. Trimming removed 5 bases at V and 15 bases at J, with 20 bases between. The CDR3 sequence is 13 residues long. The CDR3 spells CASSLEGGMRLFF. The CDR3 coding sequence is TGTGCCAGCAGTCTCGAGGGGGGAATGAGGCTGTTCTTC.

A single count supports this clone. Here the CDR3 reads CASSLTGAGYEQYF. CDR3 sequence (DNA): TGTGCCAGCAGCTTAACGGGGGCGGGCTACGAGCAGTACTTC. The chain has TRBV7-8 and TRBJ2-7; D is perhaps TRBD1 or TRBD2 (6 bases each). Germline CDR1 is SGHVS and CDR2 is FQNEAQ. The CDR3 loop spans 14 amino acids. Trimming pared 2 bases from V and 3 bases from J, leaving 11 bases between.

The chain joins TRBV5-1 to TRBJ2-5; the D gene is possibly TRBD1 (6 bases). CDR3 length: 16 amino acids. The germline V and J ends were trimmed by 5 bases and 5 bases, with 22 bases remaining between them. Germline CDR1 and CDR2: SGHRS and YFSETQ. In nucleotides, the CDR3 is TGCGCCAGCAGTTGGGGGCGGACAGTTGCAGGGGAGACCCAGTACTTC. Protein: CASSWGRTVAGETQYF. The variable domain in full, completed from reference TRBV5-1 and TRBJ2-5, reads KAGVTQTPRYLIKTRGQQVTLSCSPISGHRSVSWYQQTPGQGLQFLFEYFSETQRNKGNFPGRFSGRQFSNSRSEMNVSTLELGDSALYLCASSWGRTVAGETQYFGPGTRLLVL.

The V gene is TRBV5-1, the J gene TRBJ1-4; D is unresolved. V was pared by 2 bases and J by 8 bases, with 19 bases between. Germline assignment: CDR1 SGHRS and CDR2 YFSETQ. The CDR3 is made up of 16 amino acids. CDR3 sequence (DNA): TGCGCCAGCAGCTTTCGTACCGGCTGGAGGGTAGAAAAACTGTTTTTT. This codes for CASSFRTGWRVEKLFF.

This clone has more than one count but fewer than ten. The genes are TRBV6-6 and TRBJ1-3; 7 bases match TRBD1. The V gene's germline CDR1 is MNHNY and CDR2 SVGAGI (reference sequence). This CDR3 has 15 amino acids. With V trimmed by 4 bases and J by 4 bases, 7 bases remained unmatched. This chain's CDR3 is CASSFGGGSGNTIYF. The CDR3 region has the DNA TGTGCCAGCAGTTTCGGAGGGGGCTCCGGAAACACCATATATTTT.

The genes are TRBV5-4 and TRBJ1-1, with 12 bases that match TRBD1. The V segment lost 3 bases and the J segment 5 bases; nucleotides outside the gene matches: 8. The germline CDR1 and CDR2 sequences are SGHNT and YYREEE (reference sequence). This CDR3 spans 16 amino acids. CDR3 residues: CASSSRDRGRGTEAFF. In DNA, the CDR3 is TGTGCCAGCAGCTCCCGGGACAGGGGGCGGGGAACTGAAGCTTTCTTT.

This clone has a single count. This chain uses TRBV6-5 with TRBJ2-7; unclear D gene. The CDR3 is made up of 11 amino acids. V lost 4 bases and J 3 bases, leaving 4 bases between the germline ends. The germline gives CDR1 MNHEY, CDR2 SVGAGI. The CDR3 region is CASSSLYEQYF. CDR3 sequence (DNA): TGTGCCAGCAGTTCTCTCTACGAGCAGTACTTC.

V and J are TRBV30 and TRBJ1-1; D is undetermined. The germline V gene encodes CDR1 GTSNPN and CDR2 SVGIG (reference sequence). The CDR3 spans 11 residues. The V and J ends lost 3 bases and 8 bases respectively, with 10 bases between them. The CDR3 protein is CAWSQRGEAFF. Here the CDR3 DNA reads TGTGCCTGGAGCCAACGTGGCGAAGCTTTCTTT.